This T cell receptor beta chain was found in a study of T cells after posttransplantation cyclophosphamide. A note on this clone: Its antigen is unknown.

The protocol was immunoSEQ multiplex PCR, while the TCRdb copy is restricted to in-frame clones and leaves out a portion. The profile shows just over 65,000 clones, 93% of them singletons. This related bone marrow graft donor gave peripheral blood on the day of marrow donation. This CDR3 has 14 residues. Notes on the study in general: Tissue-infiltrating T cells from skin or gut overlapped little with blood T cells. Recipient CMV seropositivity and CMV reactivation strongly tracked TRB clonality.

This clonotype was obtained from a woman in her twenties or thirties in good health and a related stem cell transplant donor. This chain connects TRBV21-1 to TRBJ1-2. TRBV21-1 is a recognized pseudogene. Sequenced input: PBMCs. CDR3 in amino acids: CASSKGEGLYGYTF. The CDR3 DNA follows: TGTGCCAGCAGCAAAGGGGAGGGGCTATATGGCTACACCTTC.